These 7 T cell receptor beta chains came from one sample sequenced in a study of T cell responses to AZD1222 COVID-19 vaccine. Some clones are missing from TCRdb's copy, which holds only in-frame ones; the method was immunoSEQ multiplex PCR. Of about 92,000 clones listed, approximately 91% were seen once; the top ten hold 20% to 25%. The specimen comprised peripheral blood, sampled on day 0 of AZD1222 vaccination. These receptors were collected from an adult in good health.

The V and J genes are TRBV24-1 and TRBJ1-1, with TRBD1 as a possible D gene (5 bases). V dropped 6 bases and J dropped 2 bases, with 9 bases sitting between them. This CDR3 is built from 13 residues. Germline V gene lookup returns CDR1 KGHDR and CDR2 SFDVKD. CDR3 region: CATSKDRNTEAFF. The CDR3 nucleotides read TGTGCCACCAGTAAAGACAGAAACACTGAAGCTTTCTTT.

The chain employs TRBV19 and TRBJ1-2, with no clear D. The CDR3 sequence is 15 residues long. Germline V lookup: CDR1 LNHDA, CDR2 SQIVND (reference sequence). V dropped 1 base and J dropped 0 bases, with 9 bases sitting between them. In DNA, the CDR3 is TGTGCCAGTAGTATAGGAGACGGGTCTAACTATGGCTACACCTTC. Encoded protein: CASSIGDGSNYGYTF.

This chain joins TRBV6-5 and TRBJ1-1, with 7 bases aligning to TRBD1. The CDR3 extends over 16 amino acids. Germline-derived CDR1 and CDR2 are MNHEY and SVGAGI. Unmatched junction bases numbered 8, after V lost 4 bases and J lost 0 bases. The CDR3 here is CASSLGGRTMNTEAFF. The CDR3 coding sequence is TGTGCCAGCAGTTTAGGGGGCCGGACCATGAACACTGAAGCTTTCTTT.

The V and J genes are TRBV5-6 and TRBJ1-2; no clear D. The CDR3 extends over 13 amino acids. The germline V gene has CDR1 SGHDT and CDR2 YYEEEE. Trimming pared 0 bases from V and 8 bases from J, leaving 11 bases between. The CDR3 coding sequence is TGTGCCAGCAGCTTGGGCGGCCTTTCGGGCTACACCTTC. Residues: CASSLGGLSGYTF. The variable domain in full, with the rest retrieved from reference TRBV5-6 and TRBJ1-2, is DAGVTQSPTHLIKTRGQQVTLRCSPKSGHDTVSWYQQALGQGPQFIFQYYEEEERQRGNFPDRFSGHQFPNYSSELNVNALLLGDSALYLCASSLGGLSGYTFGSGTRLTVV.

The genes are TRBV3-1 (or the pseudogene TRBV3-2) and TRBJ1-2; the D gene is possibly TRBD1 (5 bases). The germline gives CDR1 LGHDT, CDR2 YNNKEL (reference sequence). The CDR3 has 13 residues. V lost 6 bases and J lost 7, with 15 bases in between. CDR3 sequence reads: CASRETRGGGYTF. DNA for the CDR3: TGTGCCAGCAGGGAGACGCGGGGGGGTGGCTACACCTTC.

This chain uses TRBV30 with TRBJ2-7, with TRBD1 as a possible D gene (5 bases). Trimming took off 5 bases at V and 7 bases at J, with 12 bases between the two ends. The CDR3 is 11 residues long. Germline assignment: CDR1 GTSNPN and CDR2 SVGIG (reference sequence). The CDR3: CAWGALREQYF. The CDR3 nucleotides read TGTGCCTGGGGGGCCCTACGGGAGCAGTACTTC.

The V call is TRBV10-3, the J call TRBJ1-1, with TRBD1 as a possible D gene (5 bases). Germline assignment: CDR1 ENHRY and CDR2 SYGVKD. The CDR3 is made up of 14 amino acids. The germline V and J ends were trimmed by 5 bases and 0 bases, with 10 bases remaining between them. The CDR3: CAISRGGLNTEAFF. The CDR3 DNA is TGTGCCATCAGTCGGGGCGGACTGAACACTGAAGCTTTCTTT.